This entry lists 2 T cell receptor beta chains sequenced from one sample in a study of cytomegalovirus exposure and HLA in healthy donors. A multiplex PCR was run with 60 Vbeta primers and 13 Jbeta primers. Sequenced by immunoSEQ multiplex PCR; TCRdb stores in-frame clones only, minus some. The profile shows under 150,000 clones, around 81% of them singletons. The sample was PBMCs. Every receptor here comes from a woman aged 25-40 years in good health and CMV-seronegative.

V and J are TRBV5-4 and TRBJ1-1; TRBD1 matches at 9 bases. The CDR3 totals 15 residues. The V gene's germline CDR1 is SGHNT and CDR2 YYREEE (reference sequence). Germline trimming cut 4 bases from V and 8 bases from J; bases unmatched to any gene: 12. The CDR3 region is CASSPLQGAGIEAFF. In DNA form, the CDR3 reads TGTGCCAGCAGCCCCCTACAGGGGGCAGGGATAGAAGCTTTCTTT.

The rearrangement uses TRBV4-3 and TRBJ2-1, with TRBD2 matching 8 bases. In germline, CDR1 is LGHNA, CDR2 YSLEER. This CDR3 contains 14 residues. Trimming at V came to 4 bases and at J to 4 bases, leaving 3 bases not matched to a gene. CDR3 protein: CASSRVAGYNEQFF. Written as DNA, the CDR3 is TGCGCCAGCAGCCGGGTAGCGGGGTACAATGAGCAGTTCTTC.